Listed here are 30 T cell receptor beta chains from one sample, sequenced in a study of T cell clonality in common variable immunodeficiency. The data were produced by immunoSEQ multiplex PCR, yet TCRdb's version contains in-frame clones alone and is incomplete. The data show about 30,000 clones, with none appearing a single time. The specimen sequenced was peripheral blood mononuclear cells. Receptors were obtained from a person aged 18 to 75 in good health.

This clone was found many times. Read data end 3 residues before the CDR3 end; the end is taken from the germline J gene. The rearrangement joins TRBV5-1 to TRBJ2-1, with TRBD1 identical over 11 bases. J was trimmed by 7 bases and V by 1 base; bases with no gene match: 4. The V gene's germline CDR1 is SGHRS and CDR2 YFSETQ. The CDR3 contains 15 residues. The CDR3 sequence: CASSLRTGGGNEQFF. The part of the CDR3 DNA that was read is TGCGCCAGCAGCTTGAGGACAGGGGGCGGGAATGAG.

This clone appeared many times. The CDR3 extends 3 residues past the end of the read, so its final part is completed from the germline J gene. This chain joins TRBV6-4 and TRBJ1-1; TRBD1 might be the D (6 bases). Germline V gene lookup returns CDR1 MRHNA and CDR2 SNTAGT. This CDR3 is built from 12 residues. The covered CDR3 bases are TGTGCCAGCAGTGACCGGTCAGGGGAG. It specifies CASSDRSGE. The CDR3, in full, reads CASSDRSGEAFF.

The sample holds many counts of this clone. The read ends 3 residues shy of where the CDR3 ends; the end is completed using the germline J gene. The chain carries TRBV14 and TRBJ2-1, with 10 nucleotides matching TRBD2. CDR3 length: 16 amino acids. V gave up 4 bases and J gave up 4 bases; unmatched junction bases: 7. Looked up from germline, CDR1 is SGHDN and CDR2 is FVKESK. The CDR3 loop is CASSLKRGGNYNEQFF. Partial CDR3 DNA: TGTGCCAGCAGCCTCAAGCGGGGGGGGAATTACAATGAG.

This clone was counted at least ten times. The missing CDR3 end, 3 residues past where the read stops, is filled in from the germline J gene. The chain carries TRBV6-1 and TRBJ2-7, with D uncertain. This CDR3 region has 13 residues. CDR1 and CDR2 (germline): MNHNS, SASEGT. Trimming took off 3 bases at V and 2 bases at J, with 8 bases between the two ends. CDR3 sequence: CASSEAVTYEQYF. The CDR3 bases that were read are TGTGCCAGCAGTGAGGCAGTAACCTACGAG.

This clone came up many times. The CDR3 extends 3 residues past the end of the read, so its final part is completed from the germline J gene. This chain joins TRBV2 and TRBJ1-2; possibly TRBD1 for D (5 bases). Germline values: CDR1 SNHLY, CDR2 FYNNEI. CDR3 length: 14 amino acids. V lost 2 bases and J 4 bases, leaving 11 bases between the germline ends. CDR3 loop: CASSESPGGYGYTF. The covered CDR3 bases are TGTGCCAGCAGTGAATCTCCGGGGGGCTATGGC.

As to this clone: The DNA ends 3 residues before the CDR3 does, and the rest of the CDR3 is filled in from the germline J gene. The rearrangement links TRBV2 to TRBJ2-2; 11 nucleotides align to TRBD1. In germline, CDR1 is SNHLY, CDR2 FYNNEI. This CDR3 has 14 amino acids. The trim removed 7 bases at V and 6 bases at J, leaving 4 bases unmatched. CDR3 DNA, as far as it was read: TGTGCCAGCATAGGGGACAGGGGGTCCGGGGAG. It is translated as CASIGDRGSGE. The entire CDR3 reads CASIGDRGSGELFF.

To note about this clone: Sequencing ends 3 residues short of the CDR3 end; the germline J gene provides the rest. The chain recombines TRBV7-9 with TRBJ2-7; no firm D call. This CDR3 is 15 amino acids long. The V end lost 3 bases, the J end lost 1 base, and 13 bases lay between the germline ends. Germline-derived CDR1 and CDR2 are SEHNR and FQNEAQ (reference sequence). The part of the CDR3 DNA that was read is TGTGCCAGCAGCTTGGTAGGAGAAGCGTCCTACGAG. This codes for CASSLVGEASYE. The complete CDR3 sequence is CASSLVGEASYEQYF.

This clone was picked up many times. The read ends 3 residues shy of where the CDR3 ends; the end is completed using the germline J gene. V usage is TRBV6-2 or TRBV6-3 and J usage is TRBJ1-6; D is uncertain. CDR3 size: 13 residues. The germline V and J ends were trimmed by 11 bases and 9 bases, with 17 bases remaining between them. Germline-derived CDR1 and CDR2 are MNHEY and SVGEGT. The covered CDR3 bases are TGTGCCCTATCGACGGAACTACGTTCACCC. Residues: CALSTELRSP. The whole CDR3 is CALSTELRSPLHF.

This clone was found many times. Sequencing ends 3 residues short of the CDR3 end; the germline J gene provides the rest. The chain carries TRBV7-6 and TRBJ1-4; maybe TRBD1 (5 bases). Trimming took off 8 bases at V and 4 bases at J, with 11 bases between the two ends. The germline gives CDR1 SGHVS, CDR2 FNYEAQ. The CDR3 contains 13 residues. CDR3 amino acids: CASGDRVNEKLFF. The CDR3 DNA, read in part, is TGTGCCAGCGGTGACAGAGTTAATGAAAAA.

This clone was observed at least ten times. The read stops 3 residues short of the end of the CDR3; the missing end is completed from the germline J gene. V is TRBV20-1 and J is TRBJ1-1; 8 bases match TRBD1. J lost 0 bases, V lost 5 bases, and 8 bases had no gene match. The CDR3 contains 15 residues. CDR1 DFQATT and CDR2 SNEGSKA come from the germline V gene (reference sequence). CDR3 bases read: TGCAGTGCTCGTGGACAGGGTAACATGAACACTGAA. Protein: CSARGQGNMNTE. The whole CDR3 sequence reads CSARGQGNMNTEAFF.

This clone came up many times. With the read ending 3 residues before the CDR3 end, the germline J gene is used to fill in that end. The chain uses TRBV20-1 and TRBJ2-3; 10 bases are a match to TRBD2. V trimming: 6 bases; J trimming: 2 bases; junction bases outside the gene matches: 8. The CDR3 runs to 15 residues. Germline assignment: CDR1 DFQATT and CDR2 SNEGSKA (reference sequence). CDR3 DNA, as far as it was read: TGCAGTGCCGCCACTAGCGGGGACTACACAGATACG. Translation gives CSAATSGDYTDT. The complete CDR3 protein is CSAATSGDYTDTQYF.

This clone was observed a handful of times. The read terminates 3 residues before the CDR3 end, so the remaining end is supplied by the germline J gene. This chain joins TRBV7-9 and TRBJ2-1, with a tentative D call TRBD2 (5 bases). The germline V gene has CDR1 SEHNR and CDR2 FQNEAQ (reference sequence). Between the trimmed V and J ends, which lost 4 bases and 9 bases, there was a span of 10 bases. The CDR3 spans 12 residues. CDR3 amino acids: CASSSGRGEQFF. The CDR3 DNA, read in part, is TGTGCCAGCAGCTCCGGACGGGGTGAG.

This clone was observed at least ten times. Coverage ceases 3 residues before the CDR3 finishes, and the germline J gene fills in the end. The chain carries TRBV7-2 and TRBJ2-7; a weak D match, TRBD2 (5 bases). V dropped 6 bases and J dropped 0 bases, with 9 bases sitting between them. The CDR3 totals 13 residues. In germline, CDR1 is SGHTA, CDR2 FQGNSA. The covered CDR3 bases are TGTGCCAGCAGTTCCCGGGGCTCCTACGAG. Translated, it gives CASSSRGSYE. The CDR3 reads in full as CASSSRGSYEQYF.

At least ten counts were recorded for this clone. The read terminates 3 residues before the CDR3 end, so the remaining end is supplied by the germline J gene. This sequence joins TRBV5-1 and TRBJ2-5, with D possibly TRBD2 on 6 matching bases. The germline V and J ends were trimmed by 2 bases and 5 bases, with 16 bases remaining between them. Germline V CDR1 and CDR2: SGHRS, YFSETQ. The CDR3 sequence is 15 residues long. The CDR3 region is CASSFGGSGGETQYF. The sequenced part of the CDR3 DNA is TGCGCCAGCAGCTTCGGTGGTAGCGGAGGGGAGACC.

This clone has just a few counts. The sequence runs out 3 residues before the end of the CDR3; the remainder is reconstructed from the germline J gene. This sequence joins TRBV11-2 and TRBJ2-1, with 9 nucleotides matching TRBD1. The CDR3 contains 15 residues. V lost 6 bases, J lost 2 bases, and 5 bases stayed unmatched. Germline V CDR1 and CDR2: SGHAT, FQNNGV. CDR3 loop: CASRRTGEPYNEQFF. CDR3 DNA, as far as it was read: TGTGCCAGCAGAAGGACAGGGGAGCCCTACAATGAG.

This clone was counted a few times. From the germline J gene comes the end of the CDR3, since the read stops 3 residues before it. V gene TRBV5-1 combines with J gene TRBJ2-7, with D possibly TRBD1 on 6 matching bases. The CDR3 length is 15 residues. The germline gives CDR1 SGHRS, CDR2 YFSETQ. Deletions cut 0 bases from V and 3 bases from J, with 13 bases between. Partial CDR3 DNA: TGCGCCAGCAGCTTGGAGAGGGGGAACGGCTACGAG. It specifies CASSLERGNGYE. The full-length CDR3 reads as CASSLERGNGYEQYF. The whole variable domain, remainder taken from reference TRBV5-1 and TRBJ2-7, is KAGVTQTPRYLIKTRGQQVTLSCSPISGHRSVSWYQQTPGQGLQFLFEYFSETQRNKGNFPGRFSGRQFSNSRSEMNVSTLELGDSALYLCASSLERGNGYEQYFGPGTRLTVT.

This clone has a count of ten or more. The read falls 3 residues short of the CDR3 end, and the missing part is taken from the germline J gene. The chain employs TRBV4-1 and TRBJ1-2; TRBD1 is a possible D gene (6 bases). Germline V gene sequence: CDR1 MGHRA, CDR2 YSYEKL. There are 14 residues in the CDR3. The CDR3 bases that were read are TGCGCCAGCAGCCAGTATCTGGGGGCTTGGGGC. Its protein is CASSQYLGAWG. The entire CDR3 protein reads CASSQYLGAWGYTF.

This clone came up many times. The CDR3 extends 3 residues past the end of the read, so its final part is completed from the germline J gene. The rearrangement uses TRBV20-1 and TRBJ2-3; D not resolved. V lost 6 bases, J lost 3 bases, and 13 bases lay in between. The CDR3 extends over 13 amino acids. CDR1 DFQATT and CDR2 SNEGSKA come from the germline V gene (reference sequence). The CDR3: CSALTMETDTQYF. The CDR3 DNA, read in part, is TGCAGTGCCCTAACTATGGAGACAGATACG.

This clone was seen repeatedly, ten times or more. The CDR3 is cut off 3 residues early in the read; its end comes from the germline J gene. The chain links TRBV5-5 to TRBJ1-6; no definite D call. CDR1 and CDR2 from the germline V gene are SGHKS and YYEKEE (reference sequence). The CDR3 extends over 12 amino acids. Trimming shortened V by 1 base and J by 8 bases, and 4 bases separated the two germline ends. CDR3 residues: CASSLYYSPLHF. Partial CDR3 DNA: TGTGCCAGCAGCTTGTACTATTCACCC. The whole variable domain, filled in from reference TRBV5-5 and TRBJ1-6, reads DAGVTQSPTHLIKTRGQQVTLRCSPISGHKSVSWYQQVLGQGPQFIFQYYEKEERGRGNFPDRFSARQFPNYSSELNVNALLLGDSALYLCASSLYYSPLHFGNGTRLTVT.

This clone was observed at least ten times. Read data end 3 residues before the CDR3 end; the end is taken from the germline J gene. The V and J genes are TRBV19 and TRBJ1-2, with a possible D match to TRBD1 (6 bases). The CDR3 is made up of 15 amino acids. Germline values: CDR1 LNHDA, CDR2 SQIVND (reference sequence). V lost 2 bases and J lost 2, with 12 bases in between. The sequenced part of the CDR3 DNA is TGTGCCAGTAGTATACAGGGGAACGCCAACTATGGC. Translation: CASSIQGNANYG. The entire CDR3 sequence reads CASSIQGNANYGYTF.

This clone was recorded many times. Coverage ceases 3 residues before the CDR3 finishes, and the germline J gene fills in the end. The gene calls are TRBV7-2 and TRBJ2-1; 8 nucleotides line up with TRBD1. There are 15 residues in the CDR3. The V and J ends lost 1 base and 3 bases, in that order; junction bases with no gene match: 2. The germline CDR1 and CDR2 sequences are SGHTA and FQGNSA. CDR3 DNA, as far as it was read: TGTGCCAGCAGCTTAGGGACAGGGAGCTACAATGAG. It specifies CASSLGTGSYNE. The CDR3 reads in full as CASSLGTGSYNEQFF.

In its sample, this clone was seen many times. The CDR3 is cut off 3 residues early in the read; its end comes from the germline J gene. This chain uses TRBV5-6 with TRBJ2-1; 7 nucleotides match TRBD1. This CDR3 region has 15 residues. Trimming cost V 7 bases and J 2 bases; bases outside gene matches: 9. The germline V gene has CDR1 SGHDT and CDR2 YYEEEE. The part of the CDR3 DNA that was read is TGTGCCAGCGACGAACTCGGGACAGCCTACAATGAG. It is translated as CASDELGTAYNE. The complete CDR3 reads CASDELGTAYNEQFF.

This clone was seen a handful of times. This chain's CDR3 is CASSLVQETQYF. The part of the CDR3 DNA that was read is TGTGCCAGCAGCTTAGTACAAGAGACC. This chain joins TRBV7-9 and TRBJ2-5; D not resolved. From the germline J gene comes the end of the CDR3, since the read stops 3 residues before it. The V and J ends lost 1 base and 2 bases respectively, with 2 bases between them. Germline V lookup: CDR1 SEHNR, CDR2 FQNEAQ (reference sequence). The CDR3 runs to 12 residues. The full variable domain, with the rest looked up from reference TRBV7-9 and TRBJ2-5, is DTGVSQNPRHKITKRGQNVTFRCDPISEHNRLYWYRQTLGQGPEFLTYFQNEAQLEKSRLLSDRFSAERPKGSFSTLEIQRTEQGDSAMYLCASSLVQETQYFGPGTRLLVL.

This clone was counted a few times. CDR3 DNA, as far as it was read: TGTGCCAGCTCACTCAATGGACTCACTATGAACACTGAA. Translated, it gives CASSLNGLTMNTE. The CDR3 as a whole reads CASSLNGLTMNTEAFF. V gene TRBV18 combines with J gene TRBJ1-1; D ambiguous. The CDR3 end lies 3 residues beyond the end of the read and is filled in from the germline J gene. This CDR3 comprises 16 residues. V gave up 4 bases and J gave up 0 bases, with 15 bases separating them. The germline gives CDR1 KGHSH, CDR2 LQKENI.

This clone occurred a few times. This CDR3 reads CASSNLFRGAYDYTF. The sequenced CDR3 bases are TGTGCCAGTAGTAATCTCTTCAGGGGAGCCTACGAC. This chain joins TRBV19 and TRBJ1-2, with D tentatively TRBD1 (6 bases). The sequenced fragment ends 3 residues before the CDR3 boundary, so the rest is inferred from the germline J gene. CDR1 LNHDA and CDR2 SQIVND come from the germline V gene (reference sequence). The CDR3 sequence is 15 residues long. The variable domain in full, completed from reference TRBV19 and TRBJ1-2, reads DGGITQSPKYLFRKEGQNVTLSCEQNLNHDAMYWYRQDPGQGLRLIYYSQIVNDFQKGDIAEGYSVSREKKESFPLTVTSAQKNPTAFYLCASSNLFRGAYDYTFGSGTRLTVV.

There are many counts of this clone. The CDR3 is cut off 3 residues early in the read; its end comes from the germline J gene. The chain couples TRBV10-3 to TRBJ1-2, with D unclear. From germline, CDR1 is ENHRY and CDR2 SYGVKD. V shed 10 bases and J shed 4 bases, with 13 bases lying between them. The CDR3 runs to 12 residues. CDR3: CATQARGYGYTF. Incomplete CDR3 DNA: TGTGCCACCCAAGCACGGGGCTATGGC.

With respect to this clone: A read error may be the cause here, since a much bigger clone is one base away. The read ends 3 residues early relative to the CDR3; the germline J gene fills the gap. V gene TRBV2 combines with J gene TRBJ2-2; D might be TRBD1 (6 bases). Per germline, CDR1 SNHLY and CDR2 FYNNEI. The CDR3 is 15 residues long. The CDR3 bases that were read are TGTGCCAGCAGTGTGGGACAAGCTGGGGCCAACGTG. This codes for CASSVGQAGANV. The full CDR3 protein reads CASSVGQAGANVLFF.

This clone was detected a few times. The CDR3 is cut off 3 residues early in the read; its end comes from the germline J gene. The J gene is TRBJ2-7, the V gene TRBV6-1; tentatively, D is TRBD1 (6 bases). Germline CDR1 reads MNHNS; CDR2 reads SASEGT. V shed 1 base and J shed 5 bases, with 12 bases lying between them. CDR3 size: 14 residues. The DNA read from the CDR3 is TGTGCCAGCAGTGAAGGGCACAGGGTCCACGAG. It specifies CASSEGHRVHE. The CDR3 as a whole reads CASSEGHRVHEQYF.

In regard to this clone: Compared with germline, one end of the junction differs, possibly owing to a read error. The read terminates 3 residues before the CDR3 end, so the remaining end is supplied by the germline J gene. V usage is TRBV7-2 and J usage is TRBJ1-2; tentatively, D is TRBD1 (5 bases). This CDR3 spans 13 amino acids. In germline, CDR1 is SGHTA, CDR2 FQGNSA. The CDR3 sequence is CAGSLESGSGYTF. Incomplete CDR3 DNA: TGTGCCGGCAGCTTAGAATCAGGGTCTGGC. Supplemented by reference TRBV7-2 and TRBJ1-2, the full variable domain reads GAGVSQSPSNKVTEKGKDVELRCDPISGHTALYWYRQSLGQGLEFLIYFQGNSAPDKSGLPSDRFSAERTGGSVSTLTIQRTQQEDSAVYLCAGSLESGSGYTFGSGTRLTVV.

As concerns this clone: The missing CDR3 end, 3 residues past where the read stops, is filled in from the germline J gene. V gene TRBV29-1 combines with J gene TRBJ2-3, with 8 bases lining up with TRBD2. The CDR3 extends over 13 amino acids. V was pared by 6 bases and J by 8 bases, with 10 bases of the junction left unmatched. CDR1 is SQVTM, CDR2 ANQGSEA, per germline. The DNA read from the CDR3 is TGCAGCGTGGGACTAGTTGAGTTCGGTACG. Translation: CSVGLVEFGT. In full, the CDR3 is CSVGLVEFGTQYF.